This T cell receptor (beta chain) was sequenced in a study of T cells in localized non-small cell lung cancer. Study-wide points: Compared with tumor, uninvolved adjacent lung displayed greater T cell clonality, ranking highest overall. Only one tumor region went through sequencing, so heterogeneity may still be there.

V was pared by 8 bases and J by 10 bases, with 10 bases of the junction left unmatched. The CDR3 is 12 residues long. CDR1 and CDR2 (germline): GTSNPN, SVGIG (reference sequence). Only in-frame clones appear in the TCRdb table, and some are missing; sequencing was by immunoSEQ multiplex PCR. The sample consists of 30,000 to 40,000 clones, around 85% of them appearing once. This clone was counted a single time. The antigen remains undetermined. V and J are TRBV30 and TRBJ1-1, with 10 bases identical to TRBD1. This clonotype was obtained from a man between 40 and 69 years old with stage I lung adenocarcinoma. The input for sequencing was peripheral blood, taken before any cancer treatment. The chain's CDR3 is CASTGQGWAAFF. CDR3 in DNA: TGTGCCAGTACGGGACAGGGGTGGGCAGCTTTCTTT. Based on the CDR3 plus reference TRBV30 and TRBJ1-1, the full variable domain is SQTIHQWPATLVQPVGSPLSLECTVEGTSNPNLYWYRQAAGRGLQLLFYSVGIGQISSEVPQNLSASRPQDRQFILSSKKLLLSDSGFYLCASTGQGWAAFFGQGTRLTVV.